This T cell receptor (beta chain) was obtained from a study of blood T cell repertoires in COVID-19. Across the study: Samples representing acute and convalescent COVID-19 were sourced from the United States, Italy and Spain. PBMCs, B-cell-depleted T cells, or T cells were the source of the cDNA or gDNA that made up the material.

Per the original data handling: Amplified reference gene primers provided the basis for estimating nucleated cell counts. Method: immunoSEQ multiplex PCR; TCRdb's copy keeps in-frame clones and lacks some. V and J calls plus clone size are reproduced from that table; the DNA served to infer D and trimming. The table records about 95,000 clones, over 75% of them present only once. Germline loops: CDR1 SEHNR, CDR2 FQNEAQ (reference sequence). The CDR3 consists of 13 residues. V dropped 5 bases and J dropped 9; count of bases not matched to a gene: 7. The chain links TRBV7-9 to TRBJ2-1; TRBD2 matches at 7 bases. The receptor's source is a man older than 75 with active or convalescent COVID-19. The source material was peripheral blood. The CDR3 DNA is TGTGCCAGCAGCCCAGGGACTAAGGGTGAGCAGTTCTTC. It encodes CASSPGTKGEQFF.